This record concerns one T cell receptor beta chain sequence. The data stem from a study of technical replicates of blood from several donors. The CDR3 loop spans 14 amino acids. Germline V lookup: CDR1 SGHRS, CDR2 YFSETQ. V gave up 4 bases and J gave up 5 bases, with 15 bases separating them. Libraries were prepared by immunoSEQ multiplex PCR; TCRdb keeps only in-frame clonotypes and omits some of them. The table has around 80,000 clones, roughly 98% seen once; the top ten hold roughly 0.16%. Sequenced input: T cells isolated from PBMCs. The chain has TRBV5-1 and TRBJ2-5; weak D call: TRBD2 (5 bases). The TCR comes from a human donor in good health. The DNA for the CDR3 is TGCGCCAGCAGCCAAACTAGTACCAAGGAGACCCAGTACTTC. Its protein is CASSQTSTKETQYF.